This T cell receptor beta chain was observed in a study of vaccination and CD4 T cells after COVID-19. Treatment reported: approximately 9-day PBMC culture with coronavirus spike peptide pools or control peptides (ViraFEST assay). Once obtained from cultured CD4+ T cells, the DNA was sequenced using the Oncomine TCR Beta short-read assay. In TCRdb, the PCR reads were re-called with MiXCR into one record per CDR3 protein. The sample lists more than 3,000 distinct CDR3 sequences, roughly two fifths seen once, with about 47% in the top ten. This clonotype was seen more than once but under ten times. The antigen is undetermined. V lost 6 bases, J lost 8 bases, and 11 bases lay in between. This CDR3 is 13 amino acids long. Germline loops: CDR1 SEHNR, CDR2 FQNEAQ (reference sequence).

The clonotype comes from a human donor who had recovered from COVID-19. The sample comprised CD4+ T cells from blood, cultured in vitro. The rearrangement joins TRBV7-9 to TRBJ1-6; D not resolved. The CDR3 loop reads CASRLLLDSPLHF. The CDR3 coding sequence is TGTGCCAGCAGGCTCCTTTTGGATTCACCCCTCCACTTT.